This entry lists 17 T cell receptor beta chains sequenced from one sample in a study of tumor T cells in aggressive B-cell lymphoma. Generated by immunoSEQ multiplex PCR, the TCRdb table keeps only in-frame clones and is missing some. The sample holds 2,500 to 3,500 clones, around 82% seen once. The sample was tumor tissue. These receptors were obtained from an adult with diffuse large B cell lymphoma.

This clone was counted once. This chain connects TRBV6-5 to TRBJ2-7; 13 nucleotides line up with TRBD2. J gave up 0 bases and V 4 bases, and 3 bases lay outside the gene matches. This CDR3 has 16 residues. Germline assignment: CDR1 MNHEY and CDR2 SVGAGI. CDR3 in DNA: TGTGCCAGCAGTTCCTGGACTAGCGGGGGCTCCTACGAGCAGTACTTC. It encodes CASSSWTSGGSYEQYF.

Relative to its sample, this clone is hyperexpanded. J is TRBJ1-5 and V is TRBV19; tentatively, D is TRBD1 (5 bases). The V gene lost 7 bases and the J gene lost 2 bases, with 9 bases spanning the gap. Germline V gives CDR1 LNHDA, CDR2 SQIVND (reference sequence). CDR3 length equals 13 residues. CDR3 loop: CASTKGRNQPQHF. The CDR3 DNA follows: TGTGCCAGTACTAAGGGGCGCAATCAGCCCCAGCATTTT.

The V and J genes are TRBV18 and TRBJ1-3; no clear D. The V gene's germline CDR1 is KGHSH and CDR2 LQKENI. This CDR3 is 16 amino acids long. The V gene lost 2 bases and the J gene lost 2 bases, with 13 bases spanning the gap. The CDR3 sequence is CASSPGSRSPGNTIYF. In nucleotides, the CDR3 is TGTGCCAGCTCACCAGGGAGCAGGAGTCCTGGAAACACCATATATTTT.

CDR3 loop: CASRGQGAEAFF. CDR3 DNA sequence: TGTGCCAGCAGGGGACAGGGGGCTGAAGCTTTCTTT. The V call is TRBV2, the J call TRBJ1-1, with 11 bases fitting TRBD1. The CDR3 is made up of 12 amino acids. Germline V lookup: CDR1 SNHLY, CDR2 FYNNEI. V gave up 6 bases and J gave up 6 bases; unmatched junction bases: 0.

This chain links TRBV20-1 with TRBJ2-1; D is unclear. The germline gives CDR1 DFQATT, CDR2 SNEGSKA (reference sequence). This CDR3 comprises 11 residues. Trimming cost V 3 bases and J 2 bases, with 2 bases left between them. In DNA form, the CDR3 reads TGCAGTGCTAGTACCTACAATGAGCAGTTCTTC. Protein: CSASTYNEQFF.

This sequence joins TRBV2 and TRBJ1-6; no firm D call. Per germline, CDR1 SNHLY and CDR2 FYNNEI. V was clipped by 4 bases and J by 0 bases, with 10 bases between them. CDR3 length: 16 amino acids. CDR3 residues: CASSVAVHSYNSPLHF. The DNA for the CDR3 is TGTGCCAGCAGTGTTGCGGTTCACTCCTATAATTCACCCCTCCACTTT.

V and J are TRBV29-1 and TRBJ2-5, with 10 nucleotides matching TRBD1. The CDR3 has 14 residues. Looked up from germline, CDR1 is SQVTM and CDR2 is ANQGSEA. The V segment lost 2 bases and the J segment 10 bases; nucleotides outside the gene matches: 10. This chain's CDR3 is CSVELGTGAGSQYF. DNA for the CDR3: TGCAGCGTTGAACTCGGGACAGGGGCGGGGAGCCAGTACTTC. Full variable domain (rest looked up from reference TRBV29-1 and TRBJ2-5): SAVISQKPSRDICQRGTSLTIQCQVDSQVTMMFWYRQQPGQSLTLIATANQGSEATYESGFVIDKFPISRPNLTFSTLTVSNMSPEDSSIYLCSVELGTGAGSQYFGPGTRLLVL.

The chain recombines TRBV10-1 with TRBJ2-1, with 10 bases lining up with TRBD1. Germline loops: CDR1 WNHNN, CDR2 SYGVQD (reference sequence). There are 18 residues in the CDR3. The junction had 11 bases not matched to a gene; V was cut back by 5 bases and J by 1 base. CDR3 nucleotides: TGCGCCAGCAGTCTCCGGGACAGGGGTGCGATTTCCTACAATGAGCAGTTCTTC. Translated, it gives CASSLRDRGAISYNEQFF.

This rearrangement joins TRBV19 to TRBJ1-2, with D unclear. CDR1 and CDR2 from the germline V gene are LNHDA and SQIVND (reference sequence). The CDR3 covers 14 residues. V lost 5 bases, J lost 2 bases, and 12 bases lay in between. The CDR3 reads CASSEEAGNYGYTF. DNA for the CDR3: TGTGCCAGTAGTGAGGAGGCCGGAAACTATGGCTACACCTTC. Filled out from reference TRBV19 and TRBJ1-2, the complete variable domain reads DGGITQSPKYLFRKEGQNVTLSCEQNLNHDAMYWYRQDPGQGLRLIYYSQIVNDFQKGDIAEGYSVSREKKESFPLTVTSAQKNPTAFYLCASSEEAGNYGYTFGSGTRLTVV.

The rearrangement joins TRBV5-4 to TRBJ2-2; no clear D. Trimming left V 4 bases short and J 8 bases short, with 12 bases between. This CDR3 has 13 amino acids. Germline CDR1 is SGHNT and CDR2 is YYREEE (reference sequence). CDR3 loop: CASSTRIGGELFF. CDR3 in DNA: TGTGCCAGCAGCACTCGGATCGGGGGGGAGCTGTTTTTT. Together with reference TRBV5-4 and TRBJ2-2, the CDR3 gives the full variable domain: ETGVTQSPTHLIKTRGQQVTLRCSSQSGHNTVSWYQQALGQGPQFIFQYYREEENGRGNFPPRFSGLQFPNYSSELNVNALELDDSALYLCASSTRIGGELFFGEGSRLTVL.

The sample holds one count of this clone. This rearrangement joins TRBV2 to TRBJ2-5; TRBD2 matches 12 bases. CDR1 and CDR2 from the germline V gene are SNHLY and FYNNEI. The CDR3 is made up of 16 amino acids. J gave up 2 bases and V 1 base, and 2 bases lay outside the gene matches. The CDR3: CASSEVTSGGQETQYF. CDR3 DNA sequence: TGTGCCAGCAGTGAAGTTACTAGCGGGGGGCAAGAGACCCAGTACTTC.

The rearrangement uses TRBV28 and TRBJ2-7, with TRBD1 identical over 8 bases. The germline V gene has CDR1 MDHEN and CDR2 SYDVKM. This CDR3 contains 15 residues. The trim removed 6 bases at V and 2 bases at J, leaving 9 bases unmatched. CDR3 DNA: TGTGCCAGCAGGCAGCCGACAGGGGTACCCTACGAGCAGTACTTC. It is translated as CASRQPTGVPYEQYF.

The chain has TRBV19 and TRBJ2-6; unclear D gene. The CDR3 is 12 residues long. V gave up 5 bases and J gave up 8 bases, with 7 bases separating them. Germline assignment: CDR1 LNHDA and CDR2 SQIVND (reference sequence). DNA of the CDR3: TGTGCCAGTAGTGAGGCCCCCAACGTCCTGACTTTC. It is translated as CASSEAPNVLTF.

By share, this clone ranks as large. The chain recombines TRBV7-8 with TRBJ2-7; maybe TRBD1 (6 bases). In germline, CDR1 is SGHVS, CDR2 FQNEAQ. The V and J ends lost 5 bases and 4 bases respectively, with 9 bases between them. The length of the CDR3 is 12 residues. This CDR3 reads CASSNTGYEQYF. DNA of the CDR3: TGTGCCAGCAGCAACACAGGGTACGAGCAGTACTTC.

The chain combines TRBV29-1 with TRBJ2-4; 8 nucleotides line up with TRBD1. Trimming at V came to 6 bases and at J to 3 bases, leaving 7 bases not matched to a gene. The CDR3 covers 14 residues. Germline-derived CDR1 and CDR2 are SQVTM and ANQGSEA. The CDR3 loop reads CSVEETGDKNIQYF. The CDR3 coding sequence is TGCAGCGTGGAGGAGACAGGGGACAAAAACATTCAGTACTTC.

The V call is TRBV30, the J call TRBJ1-2; TRBD1 matches 7 bases. The CDR3 extends over 15 amino acids. Germline V gene lookup returns CDR1 GTSNPN and CDR2 SVGIG (reference sequence). The V and J ends lost 3 bases and 0 bases, in that order; junction bases with no gene match: 7. CDR3 in DNA: TGTGCCTGGAGGTCCTGGACAGGAACTAACTATGGCTACACCTTC. Translation: CAWRSWTGTNYGYTF.

The chain combines TRBV7-9 with TRBJ1-1; 8 bases align to TRBD1. Germline CDR1 is SEHNR and CDR2 is FQNEAQ (reference sequence). The CDR3 runs to 16 residues. The ends lost 10 bases at V and 0 bases at J; junction bases unmatched: 13. The chain's CDR3 is CAISSPRGPMNTEAFF. CDR3 in DNA: TGTGCCATCTCCTCCCCCAGGGGGCCAATGAACACTGAAGCTTTCTTT.